This T cell receptor (beta chain) was sequenced in a study of CD8+ T cells in alopecia areata. RNA extraction was followed by reverse transcription into cDNA, which acted as the sequencing template. Using immunoSEQ multiplex PCR, the repertoire was profiled, and TCRdb retains in-frame clones only, with some absent. The data hold 140,000 to 150,000 clones, with roughly 52% observed a single time. V was pared by 3 bases and J by 7 bases, with 16 bases between. Looked up from germline, CDR1 is SGHDT and CDR2 is YYEEEE. The CDR3 is 14 residues long. This clone was picked up a small number of times. Treatment indicated: oral pan-JAK inhibitor, 5-10 mg twice daily.

V is TRBV5-6 and J is TRBJ2-5; D is perhaps TRBD2 (5 bases). Material: CD8+ T cells sorted from blood, obtained at week 4, from a patient treated with tofacitinib. The clonotype comes from a human donor with alopecia areata. The CDR3 protein is CASSSALGEGTQYF. The CDR3 bases are TGTGCCAGCAGCTCGGCCTTAGGAGAGGGGACCCAGTACTTC.